This TCR beta chain came from a study of cytomegalovirus exposure and HLA in healthy donors. Separate from the roughly 730-subject first cohort, the 120-subject validation cohort was the one that the donors belonged to. Germline CDR1 and CDR2: SNHLY and FYNNEI. With 6 bases clipped from V and 1 base from J, the junction kept 6 bases outside the gene matches. The CDR3 is 15 amino acids. Whole-study results and caveats: A few CMV-associated chains were confirmed in vitro to be specific for CMV antigens. Clusters of TCRs from the first cohort tended to co-occur in the roughly 120 validation repertoires (as a later analysis found). The investigators catalogued 150 or so TCR beta chains as cytomegalovirus-associated.

The assay was immunoSEQ multiplex PCR, and TCRdb's table has in-frame clones only and misses some. The table records about 200,000 clones, around 84% of them present only once. For this clone: Its target is unknown.

The sequenced sample was PBMCs. V gene TRBV2 combines with J gene TRBJ2-1; 7 nucleotides align to TRBD1. The receptor was isolated from a woman in her twenties or thirties in good health and CMV-seropositive. This chain's CDR3 is CASSPGTVSYNEQFF. CDR3 sequence (DNA): TGTGCCAGCAGCCCCGGGACAGTTTCCTACAATGAGCAGTTCTTC. The full variable domain, in which reference TRBV2 and TRBJ2-1 provide the parts outside the CDR3, is EPEVTQTPSHQVTQMGQEVILRCVPISNHLYFYWYRQILGQKVEFLVSFYNNEISEKSEIFDDQFSVERPDGSNFTLKIRSTKLEDSAMYFCASSPGTVSYNEQFFGPGTRLTVL.